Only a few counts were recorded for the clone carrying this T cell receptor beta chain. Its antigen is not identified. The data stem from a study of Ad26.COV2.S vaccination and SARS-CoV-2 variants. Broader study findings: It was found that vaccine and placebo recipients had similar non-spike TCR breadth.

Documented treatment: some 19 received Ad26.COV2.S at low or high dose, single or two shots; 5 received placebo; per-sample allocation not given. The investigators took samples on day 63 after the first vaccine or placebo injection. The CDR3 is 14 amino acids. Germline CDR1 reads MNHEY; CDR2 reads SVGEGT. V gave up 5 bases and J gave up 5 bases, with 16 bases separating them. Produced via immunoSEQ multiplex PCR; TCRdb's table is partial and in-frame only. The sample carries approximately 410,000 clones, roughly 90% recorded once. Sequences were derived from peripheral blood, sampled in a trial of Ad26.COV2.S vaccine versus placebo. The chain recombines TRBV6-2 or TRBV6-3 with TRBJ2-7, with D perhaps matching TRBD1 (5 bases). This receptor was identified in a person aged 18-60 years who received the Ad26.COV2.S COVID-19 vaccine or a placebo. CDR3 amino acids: CASSPDSLPNEQYF. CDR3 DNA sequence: TGTGCCAGCAGTCCAGACAGTCTCCCCAACGAGCAGTACTTC.